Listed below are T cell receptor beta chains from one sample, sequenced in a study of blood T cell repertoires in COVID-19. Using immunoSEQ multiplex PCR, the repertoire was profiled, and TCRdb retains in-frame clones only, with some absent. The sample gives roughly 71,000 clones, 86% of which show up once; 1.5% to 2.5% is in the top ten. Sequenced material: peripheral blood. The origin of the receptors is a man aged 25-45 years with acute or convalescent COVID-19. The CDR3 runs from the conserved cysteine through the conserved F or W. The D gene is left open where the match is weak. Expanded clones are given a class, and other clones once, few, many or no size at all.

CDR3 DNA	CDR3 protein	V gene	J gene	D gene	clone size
TGTGCCAGCAGCCCGGGACAGGCCAATGAAGCTTTCTTT	CASSPGQANEAFF	TRBV5-4	TRBJ1-1	TRBD1	once
TGTGCCAGCAGCTCGGACTCGAATACCTACGAGCAGTACTTC	CASSSDSNTYEQYF	TRBV7-2	TRBJ2-7	.	.
TGTGCCAGCAGCGATACCAAAAGTCTTTCAGTTGAAAAACTGTTTTTT	CASSDTKSLSVEKLFF	TRBV25-1	TRBJ1-4	.	.
TGTGCCAGCAGTTACTCCAAGACAGGGGGCGAGACTGAAGCTTTCTTT	CASSYSKTGGETEAFF	TRBV6-5	TRBJ1-1	TRBD1	.
TGTGCCAGTAGTATTGTCGCTAGCGGGAGCGCAGATACGCAGTATTTT	CASSIVASGSADTQYF	TRBV19	TRBJ2-3	TRBD2	.
TGTGCCAGCAGCCTTGGACTAGCGGGAGGGCCTTCGAGCACAGATACGCAGTATTTT	CASSLGLAGGPSSTDTQYF	TRBV7-3	TRBJ2-3	TRBD2	few
TGCGCCAGCAGCCTCCGACAGGTTGGCTACAATGAGCAGTTCTTC	CASSLRQVGYNEQFF	TRBV5-1	TRBJ2-1	.	.
TGTGCCAGCATCTCGACAGGGCCTCCGGCCCGGCAGTACTTC	CASISTGPPARQYF	TRBV7-2	TRBJ2-7	TRBD1	.
TGTGCCTGGAGTGATAGGTCACAGGGGGGCTATGGCTACACCTTC	CAWSDRSQGGYGYTF	TRBV30	TRBJ1-2	TRBD1	.
TGCAGCGCAGGGACAGCCAACACTGAAGCTTTCTTT	CSAGTANTEAFF	TRBV29-1	TRBJ1-1	TRBD1	.
TGTGCCAGCAGTCGACAGGGTTATAATGAAAAACTGTTTTTT	CASSRQGYNEKLFF	TRBV2	TRBJ1-4	TRBD1	few
TGTGCCAGTAGTATATACAGGGGCAAGTCACCCCTCCACTTT	CASSIYRGKSPLHF	TRBV19	TRBJ1-6	TRBD1	.
TGTGCCACCCAGCCGCTAGCGGGGTCGGCAGATACGCAGTATTTT	CATQPLAGSADTQYF	TRBV5-4	TRBJ2-3	TRBD2	.
TGTGCCAGCTCACCGGACAGTAACTATGGCTACACCTTC	CASSPDSNYGYTF	TRBV18	TRBJ1-2	.	.
TGCGCCAGCAGCCATCACCCAATTCGGTTCCCTAATCAGCCCCAGCATTTT	CASSHHPIRFPNQPQHF	TRBV4-1	TRBJ1-5	.	few
TGTGCCAGTAGTATAGATGGGACAGCCCGGGACGGCTACACCTTC	CASSIDGTARDGYTF	TRBV19	TRBJ1-2	TRBD1	.
TGCAGCGGGGGACGGAGAAACACTGAAGCTTTCTTT	CSGGRRNTEAFF	TRBV29-1	TRBJ1-1	.	.
TGTGCCAGCAGCTCTAGACCGGGACAGGGGGAATCCTATAATTCACCCCTCCACTTT	CASSSRPGQGESYNSPLHF	TRBV9	TRBJ1-6	TRBD1	.
TGCGCCAGCAGCCAAGTTAGTACAGGGGGCTACTCCCACACTGAAGCTTTCTTT	CASSQVSTGGYSHTEAFF	TRBV4-1	TRBJ1-1	TRBD1	.
TGTGCCAGCAGCTTTAGGGAGGGTCAGCCCCAGCATTTT	CASSFREGQPQHF	TRBV7-2	TRBJ1-5	.	.
TGTGCCAGCAGCTTCACAAGGGGGAATCAGCCCCAGCATTTT	CASSFTRGNQPQHF	TRBV7-2	TRBJ1-5	.	.
TGTGCCAGCAGCTTAGGGGCAGCCACAGATACGCAGTATTTT	CASSLGAATDTQYF	TRBV11-3	TRBJ2-3	.	.
TGTGCCAGTGGGGACAGGGGGAATTCACCCCTCCACTTT	CASGDRGNSPLHF	TRBV6-5	TRBJ1-6	TRBD1	few
TGTGCCAGCAGCCCTAGGAGGGAGGGTGAAGCTTTCTTT	CASSPRREGEAFF	TRBV7-2	TRBJ1-1	.	.
TGTGCCAGCAGTCCCCAGGGGGCAAACTATGGCTACACCTTC	CASSPQGANYGYTF	TRBV6-6	TRBJ1-2	TRBD1	.
TGCGCCAGCTTTAGCAGTTCCATGAACACTGAAGCTTTCTTT	CASFSSSMNTEAFF	TRBV5-1	TRBJ1-1	.	.
TGCGCCAGCAGCTTAGGACAGGTAGCTAACTATGGCTACACCTTC	CASSLGQVANYGYTF	TRBV4-3	TRBJ1-2	TRBD1	.
TGTGCCAGCAGCCGCTGGGACAGGGGGCCGGAAAAACTGTTTTTT	CASSRWDRGPEKLFF	TRBV3-1/TRBV3-2	TRBJ1-4	TRBD1	.
TGTGCCAGCAGCCTGGACAGGGAAGTTGGGTATGGCTACACCTTC	CASSLDREVGYGYTF	TRBV5-6	TRBJ1-2	TRBD1	.
TGTGCCAGCAGCTTAGGTAGCGTTTCACCCCTCCACTTT	CASSLGSVSPLHF	TRBV7-2	TRBJ1-6	.	.
TGTGCCAGCAGCGGAGGACTGCGGGGGACTGAAGCTTTCTTT	CASSGGLRGTEAFF	TRBV9	TRBJ1-1	.	once
TGTGCCAGCAGTTCTCAGGGGGGACAGGGGTTTTTGTACGAGCAGTACTTC	CASSSQGGQGFLYEQYF	TRBV28	TRBJ2-7	TRBD1	once
TGTGCCACCAGCAGAAGAGCCGGGACTAGGGTTAATGAGCAGTTCTTC	CATSRRAGTRVNEQFF	TRBV15	TRBJ2-1	TRBD2	once
TGTGCCAGCAGTCCCCGGGACAGTACCACAGATACGCAGTATTTT	CASSPRDSTTDTQYF	TRBV27	TRBJ2-3	TRBD1	.
TGCGCCAGCAGCCCCGAGGGAGGGGGGGGCACCGGGGAGCTGTTTTTT	CASSPEGGGGTGELFF	TRBV4-3	TRBJ2-2	.	.
TGCGCCAGCAGCTTGGGTGGGACAGGGGGCGATGGCTACACCTTC	CASSLGGTGGDGYTF	TRBV5-1	TRBJ1-2	TRBD1	.
TGTGCCAGTAGTTGGGGGGGTCCTAGCAATCAGCCCCAGCATTTT	CASSWGGPSNQPQHF	TRBV19	TRBJ1-5	.	.
TGTGCCAGCAAAAGGGACAGGAGTCAAGAGACCCAGTACTTC	CASKRDRSQETQYF	TRBV2	TRBJ2-5	TRBD1	.
TGTGCCAGCGCTGGACAGGGGACCAGGGAGCTGTTTTTT	CASAGQGTRELFF	TRBV6-5	TRBJ2-2	TRBD1	.
TGTGCCAGCAGTTCCACCAGGGCTGAAGCTTTCTTT	CASSSTRAEAFF	TRBV7-2	TRBJ1-1	.	.
TGTGCCAGTAGTATAGATCTCGGGGACAGGGGATCGGCTTTCTTT	CASSIDLGDRGSAFF	TRBV19	TRBJ1-1	TRBD1	.
TGTGCCAGCAGCTTTACAGACAAAGAGACCCAGTACTTC	CASSFTDKETQYF	TRBV7-6	TRBJ2-5	.	.
TGTGCCAGCTCACCAAGGGTACTAGCGGGGTCCCTCTTCGGGGAGCTGTTTTTT	CASSPRVLAGSLFGELFF	TRBV18	TRBJ2-2	TRBD2	.
TGTGCCAGCAGCCAAGCCCGGGTTGGTACGCAGTATTTT	CASSQARVGTQYF	TRBV3-1/TRBV3-2	TRBJ2-3	.	.
TGCAGCGTTGAAGACCCCCCGGGGAAACTCACAGATACGCAGTATTTT	CSVEDPPGKLTDTQYF	TRBV29-1	TRBJ2-3	.	.
TGTGCCAGCAGTCCTATTAGCGGGAGGGCCACAGATACGCAGTATTTT	CASSPISGRATDTQYF	TRBV27	TRBJ2-3	TRBD2	.
TGCAGCGTTGGACAGGGGACCACTGAAGCTTTCTTT	CSVGQGTTEAFF	TRBV29-1	TRBJ1-1	TRBD1	.
TGTGCCAGCAGCGTAGAAGAACTCCGGAACACTGAAGCTTTCTTT	CASSVEELRNTEAFF	TRBV9	TRBJ1-1	.	.
TGTGCCAGCAGCGAACAGGGGAGCACTGAAGCTTTCTTT	CASSEQGSTEAFF	TRBV7-2	TRBJ1-1	TRBD1	once
TGCGCCAGCAGTGGGGAGCCTGCGGGAGCCCCCTCTGGAAACACCATATATTTT	CASSGEPAGAPSGNTIYF	TRBV10-2	TRBJ1-3	.	.
TGTGCCAGCAGCTTAGCGGGGGGTTGGACCCAGTACTTC	CASSLAGGWTQYF	TRBV14	TRBJ2-5	TRBD2	.
TGTGCCAGCAGTGAAGCAGGGGGCAGGAATTCACCCCTCCACTTT	CASSEAGGRNSPLHF	TRBV2	TRBJ1-6	TRBD1	.
TGTGCCAGCAGCCCGACAGTTTGGGATGAGCAGTTCTTC	CASSPTVWDEQFF	TRBV7-3	TRBJ2-1	.	.
TGTGCCAGCACCTTTTCCCCGGACATCTATGGCTACACCTTC	CASTFSPDIYGYTF	TRBV27	TRBJ1-2	.	.
TGTGCCAGCAGCCCTATTGACAGATTTCCTGAAGCTTTCTTT	CASSPIDRFPEAFF	TRBV11-1	TRBJ1-1	.	.
TGCGCCAGCAGCTTGGTTCAGGCCGACTCTGGAAACACCATATATTTT	CASSLVQADSGNTIYF	TRBV5-1	TRBJ1-3	.	.
TGTGCCAGCAGTCCCACGGTCGGCTATGGCTACACCTTC	CASSPTVGYGYTF	TRBV12-3/TRBV12-4	TRBJ1-2	.	.
TGTGCCAGCAGCTTAGGCCTAAAGCGTCGGGGGGCATTTGATTCACCCCTCCACTTT	CASSLGLKRRGAFDSPLHF	TRBV3-1/TRBV3-2	TRBJ1-6	.	few
TGTGCCAGCAGCCTTTCTAGCGGGAGCGTGGAAGAGCAGTACTTC	CASSLSSGSVEEQYF	TRBV5-4	TRBJ2-7	TRBD2	.
TGCGCCAGCAGCTTGGCCGGACAGGGGGCTGGTGGCTACACCTTC	CASSLAGQGAGGYTF	TRBV5-1	TRBJ1-2	TRBD1	.